The present T cell receptor (beta chain) was sequenced within a study of blood T cell repertoires in COVID-19. Background on the study: Sites in the United States, Italy and Spain provided acute and convalescent COVID-19 samples. PBMCs, B-cell-depleted T cells, or T cells provided the cDNA or gDNA that made up the material.

In the original analysis: Reference gene primer amplification yielded estimated nucleated cell counts. Sequencing was performed with immunoSEQ multiplex PCR; in TCRdb, only in-frame clones are kept and a portion is missing. V and J calls and clone size are copied from that table; D and trimming were computed from the DNA. The sample comprises 300,000 to 350,000 clones, about 86% of which are singletons, and 3% rests with the top ten. Germline-derived CDR1 and CDR2 are SGHRS and YFSETQ. The CDR3 runs to 13 residues. Trimming took off 0 bases at V and 8 bases at J, with 11 bases between the two ends. The receptor comes from a man aged 30 to 45 with active or convalescent COVID-19. The sample was peripheral blood. V and J are TRBV5-1 and TRBJ1-1; D might be TRBD1 (6 bases). CDR3 sequence (DNA): TGCGCCAGCAGCTTGGGCAGGGGCAGGGAAGCTTTCTTT. It specifies CASSLGRGREAFF.